This TCR beta chain is from a study of shared clonotypes between healthy human individuals. Germline CDR1 is SGHAT and CDR2 is FQNNGV. The CDR3 length is 14 residues. V lost 8 bases to trimming and J lost 0 bases, with 14 bases between them. TCRdb's table, derived via immunoSEQ multiplex PCR, lists solely in-frame clones and lacks some. This sample carries some 240,000 clones, just over 65% of them seen once, and the ten largest clones take more than 9.5%. Sequencing was performed on memory CD4+ T cells sorted from blood. Subset specified: CD45RA-negative fraction. The clonotype originates from a man younger than 40 in good health. V is TRBV11-2 and J is TRBJ2-7, with D maybe TRBD2 (5 bases). CDR3 bases: TGTGCCAGCCAAAGGCCCGAGGGCTCCTACGAGCAGTACTTC. This sequence encodes CASQRPEGSYEQYF.